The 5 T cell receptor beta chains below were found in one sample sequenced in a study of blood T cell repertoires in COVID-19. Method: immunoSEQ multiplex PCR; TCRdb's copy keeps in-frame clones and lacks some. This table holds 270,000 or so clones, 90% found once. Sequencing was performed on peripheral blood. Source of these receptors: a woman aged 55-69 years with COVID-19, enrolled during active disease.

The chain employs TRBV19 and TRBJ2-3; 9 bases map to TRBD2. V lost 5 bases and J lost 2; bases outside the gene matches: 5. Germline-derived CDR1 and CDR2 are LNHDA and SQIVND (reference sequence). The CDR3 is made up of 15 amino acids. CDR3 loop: CASSSAGGVTDTQYF. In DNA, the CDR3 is TGTGCCAGTAGTTCCGCGGGGGGGGTCACAGATACGCAGTATTTT.

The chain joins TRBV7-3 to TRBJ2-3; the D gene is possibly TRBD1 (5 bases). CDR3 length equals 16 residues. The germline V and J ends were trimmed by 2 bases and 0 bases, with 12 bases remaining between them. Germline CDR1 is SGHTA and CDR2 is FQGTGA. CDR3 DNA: TGTGCCAGCAGCTTACGGTTGACAGCGAGCACAGATACGCAGTATTTT. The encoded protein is CASSLRLTASTDTQYF.

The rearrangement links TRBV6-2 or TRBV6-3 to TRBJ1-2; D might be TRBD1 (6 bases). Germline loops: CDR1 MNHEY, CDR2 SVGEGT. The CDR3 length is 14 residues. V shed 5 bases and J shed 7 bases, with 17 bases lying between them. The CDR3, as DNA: TGTGCCAGCAGTCCCGAGGGACACCTCTCTGGCTACACCTTC. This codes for CASSPEGHLSGYTF.

This CDR3 reads CASSPNVGQGAGANVLTF. The CDR3 bases are TGTGCCAGCTCACCAAACGTGGGACAGGGTGCTGGGGCCAACGTCCTGACTTTC. This rearrangement joins TRBV18 to TRBJ2-6; 9 bases agree with TRBD1. The germline V gene has CDR1 KGHSH and CDR2 LQKENI. J lost 2 bases, V lost 2 bases, and 7 bases had no gene match. CDR3 length equals 18 residues.

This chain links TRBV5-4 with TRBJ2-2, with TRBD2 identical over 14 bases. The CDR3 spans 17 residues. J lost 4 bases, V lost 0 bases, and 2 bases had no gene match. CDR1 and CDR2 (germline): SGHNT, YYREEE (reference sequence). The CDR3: CASSLGLAGGSTGELFF. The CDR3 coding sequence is TGTGCCAGCAGCTTGGGACTAGCGGGGGGGAGCACCGGGGAGCTGTTTTTT.